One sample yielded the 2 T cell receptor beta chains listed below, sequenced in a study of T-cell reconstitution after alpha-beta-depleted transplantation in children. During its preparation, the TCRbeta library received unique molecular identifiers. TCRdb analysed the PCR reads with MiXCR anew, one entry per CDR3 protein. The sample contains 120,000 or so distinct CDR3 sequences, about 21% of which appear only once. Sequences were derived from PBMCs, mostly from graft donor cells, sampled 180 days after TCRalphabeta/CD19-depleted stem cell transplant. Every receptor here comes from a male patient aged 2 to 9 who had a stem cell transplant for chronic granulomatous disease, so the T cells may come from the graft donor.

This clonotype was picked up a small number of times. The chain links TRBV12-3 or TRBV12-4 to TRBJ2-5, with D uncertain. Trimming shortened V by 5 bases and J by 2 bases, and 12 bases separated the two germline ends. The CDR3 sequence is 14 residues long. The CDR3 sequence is CASSPPSLQETQYF. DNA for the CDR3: TGTGCCAGCAGTCCCCCGTCTCTTCAAGAGACCCAGTACTTC.

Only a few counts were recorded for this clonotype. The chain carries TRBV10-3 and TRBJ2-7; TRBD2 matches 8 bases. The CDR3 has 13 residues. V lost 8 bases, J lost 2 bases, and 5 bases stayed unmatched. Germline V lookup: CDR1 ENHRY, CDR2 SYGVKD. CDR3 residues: CAIGPGGPYEQYF. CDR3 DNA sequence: TGTGCCATCGGACCGGGGGGGCCCTACGAGCAGTACTTC.